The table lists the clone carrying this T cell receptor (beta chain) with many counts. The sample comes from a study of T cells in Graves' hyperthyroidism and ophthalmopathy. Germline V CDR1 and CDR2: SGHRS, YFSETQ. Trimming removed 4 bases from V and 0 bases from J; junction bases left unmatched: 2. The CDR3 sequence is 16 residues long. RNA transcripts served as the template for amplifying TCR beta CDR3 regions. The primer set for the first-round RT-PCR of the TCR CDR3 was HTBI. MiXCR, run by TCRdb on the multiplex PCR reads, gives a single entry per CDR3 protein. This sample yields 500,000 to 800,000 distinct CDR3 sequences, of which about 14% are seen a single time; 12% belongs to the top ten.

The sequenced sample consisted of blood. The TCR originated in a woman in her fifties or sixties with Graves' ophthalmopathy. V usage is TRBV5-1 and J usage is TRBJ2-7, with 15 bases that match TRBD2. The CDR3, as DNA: TGCGCCAGCAGCCGGACTAGCGGGAGGGCCTCCTACGAGCAGTACTTC. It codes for CASSRTSGRASYEQYF.